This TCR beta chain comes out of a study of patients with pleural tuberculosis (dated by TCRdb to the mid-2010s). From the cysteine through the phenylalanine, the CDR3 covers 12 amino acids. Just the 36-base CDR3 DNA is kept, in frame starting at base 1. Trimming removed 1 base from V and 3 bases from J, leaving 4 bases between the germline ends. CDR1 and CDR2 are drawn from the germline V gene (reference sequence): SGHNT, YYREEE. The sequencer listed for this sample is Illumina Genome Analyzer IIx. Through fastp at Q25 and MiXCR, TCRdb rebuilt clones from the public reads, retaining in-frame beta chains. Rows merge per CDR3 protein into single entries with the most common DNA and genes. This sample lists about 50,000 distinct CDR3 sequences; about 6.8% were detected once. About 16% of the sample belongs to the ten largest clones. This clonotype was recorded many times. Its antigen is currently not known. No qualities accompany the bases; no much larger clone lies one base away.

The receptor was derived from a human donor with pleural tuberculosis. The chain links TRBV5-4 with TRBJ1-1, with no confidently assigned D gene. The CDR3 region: CASSLSYTEAFF. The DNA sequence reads TGTGCCAGCAGCTTGTCATACACTGAAGCTTTCTTT.